This passage covers 17 T cell receptor beta chains from one sample sequenced in a study of blood T cell repertoires in COVID-19. The data were produced by immunoSEQ multiplex PCR, yet TCRdb's version contains in-frame clones alone and is incomplete. The sample contains under 300,000 clones, about nine tenths of which appear only once. Sequenced input: PBMCs or T cells enriched from blood (not recorded which). Every receptor here comes from a man between 18 and 35 years old who had recovered from COVID-19.

The chain links TRBV3-1 (or the pseudogene TRBV3-2) to TRBJ1-1; D might be TRBD1 (6 bases). Looked up from germline, CDR1 is LGHDT and CDR2 is YNNKEL (reference sequence). Trimming removed 1 base from V and 3 bases from J, with 12 bases in between. The CDR3 runs 15 residues. CDR3 nucleotide sequence: TGTGCCAGCAGCCAAGTCGGCAGGGGAGACACTGAAGCTTTCTTT. Its translation is CASSQVGRGDTEAFF.

The rearrangement uses TRBV6-5 and TRBJ1-2, with 8 bases that match TRBD1. CDR3 size: 14 residues. Losses at the gene ends were 2 bases for V and 7 bases for J; bases not matched to a gene: 6. Germline V gene sequence: CDR1 MNHEY, CDR2 SVGAGI. CDR3 protein: CASSYRQGRSGYTF. As DNA, the CDR3 is TGTGCCAGCAGTTACAGACAGGGGAGGAGTGGCTACACCTTC.

In its sample, this clone was seen a few times. This chain links TRBV5-1 with TRBJ2-7; D is unclear. Trimming stripped 0 bases from V and 0 bases from J, with 4 bases between. The germline V gene has CDR1 SGHRS and CDR2 YFSETQ. This CDR3 has 13 residues. The CDR3 is CASSLDYSYEQYF. In nucleotides, the CDR3 is TGCGCCAGCAGCTTGGACTACTCCTACGAGCAGTACTTC.

This chain connects TRBV27 to TRBJ1-1, with no clear D. CDR1 and CDR2 (germline): MNHEY, SMNVEV (reference sequence). Trimming stripped 0 bases from V and 10 bases from J, with 18 bases between. There are 15 residues in the CDR3. In nucleotides, the CDR3 is TGTGCCAGCAGTTTATCCGCGGCCGCCCTTCGTGCAGCTTTCTTT. It yields the protein CASSLSAAALRAAFF.

This chain uses TRBV11-3 with TRBJ2-1, with 9 bases matching TRBD2. With V trimmed by 0 bases and J by 3 bases, 9 bases remained unmatched. The CDR3 consists of 18 residues. Germline loops: CDR1 SGHNT, CDR2 YENEEA. CDR3: CASSLDLSASGNYNEQFF. In nucleotides, the CDR3 is TGTGCCAGCAGCTTAGACCTTTCGGCTAGCGGGAACTACAATGAGCAGTTCTTC.

This clone was counted a few times. The V gene is TRBV19, the J gene TRBJ1-5; 7 bases are shared with TRBD1. CDR1 is LNHDA, CDR2 SQIVND, per germline (reference sequence). Losses at the gene ends were 6 bases for V and 2 bases for J; bases not matched to a gene: 7. The CDR3 length is 15 residues. For the CDR3, the DNA is TGTGCCAGTAGGGGGAGACAGGGAGGCAATCAGCCCCAGCATTTT. As protein: CASRGRQGGNQPQHF.

This chain uses TRBV5-6 with TRBJ2-7, with 7 positions matching TRBD1. CDR1 and CDR2 (germline): SGHDT, YYEEEE. V gave up 0 bases and J gave up 3 bases; unmatched junction bases: 3. The CDR3 length is 14 residues. The CDR3 bases are TGTGCCAGCAGCTTGGCCCCAGGGGGCTACGAGCAGTACTTC. This encodes CASSLAPGGYEQYF. The whole variable domain, remainder taken from reference TRBV5-6 and TRBJ2-7, is DAGVTQSPTHLIKTRGQQVTLRCSPKSGHDTVSWYQQALGQGPQFIFQYYEEEERQRGNFPDRFSGHQFPNYSSELNVNALLLGDSALYLCASSLAPGGYEQYFGPGTRLTVT.

The chain uses TRBV7-2 and TRBJ2-5, with a weak D call TRBD1 (5 bases). Trimming removed 1 base at V and 3 bases at J, with 12 bases between. The CDR3 is 15 residues long. In germline, CDR1 is SGHTA, CDR2 FQGNSA. CDR3 loop: CASSLVRLGEETQYF. In DNA form, the CDR3 reads TGTGCCAGCAGCTTAGTTCGGTTAGGGGAAGAGACCCAGTACTTC.

This sequence joins TRBV5-6 and TRBJ2-7; D is possibly TRBD1 (6 bases). Germline V lookup: CDR1 SGHDT, CDR2 YYEEEE. The CDR3 loop spans 14 amino acids. Trimming pared 2 bases from V and 1 base from J, leaving 10 bases between. Here the CDR3 reads CASSFGTRSYEQYF. CDR3 in DNA: TGTGCCAGCAGCTTCGGGACAAGATCCTACGAGCAGTACTTC.

The table lists this clone with a count of one. Germline is not matched at one junction end, which may reflect a read error. Here the CDR3 DNA reads TGTGCCAGCAGTCCGGACAGGGGGAACCCTGAAGCTTTCTTT. Translation: CASSPDRGNPEAFF. This sequence joins TRBV14 and TRBJ1-1, with TRBD1 matching over 10 bases. The CDR3 spans 14 residues. Germline-derived CDR1 and CDR2 are SGHDN and FVKESK.

This rearrangement joins TRBV19 to TRBJ1-5; tentative D call: TRBD1 (5 bases). CDR1 is LNHDA, CDR2 SQIVND, per germline (reference sequence). Trimming stripped 0 bases from V and 3 bases from J, with 9 bases between. CDR3 length equals 15 residues. The CDR3 region is CASSIDRDFNQPQHF. CDR3 nucleotide sequence: TGTGCCAGTAGTATAGACCGGGACTTCAATCAGCCCCAGCATTTT.

This clone was seen once. The CDR3 reads CASSQDLAGGADTQYF. Here the CDR3 DNA reads TGTGCCAGCAGCCAAGATTTAGCGGGAGGGGCTGATACGCAGTATTTT. V is TRBV4-2 and J is TRBJ2-3, with 11 bases that match TRBD2. The length of the CDR3 is 16 residues. The germline CDR1 and CDR2 sequences are LGHNA and YNFKEQ. The V and J ends lost 0 bases and 6 bases, in that order; junction bases with no gene match: 5.

This sequence joins TRBV28 and TRBJ2-7, with a tentative D call TRBD2 (6 bases). V lost 6 bases and J lost 1, with 10 bases in between. Germline V CDR1 and CDR2: MDHEN, SYDVKM. The CDR3 has 13 amino acids. The CDR3 spells CASSGSGSYEQYF. CDR3 coding DNA: TGTGCCAGCAGCGGGAGCGGATCCTACGAGCAGTACTTC.

The chain joins TRBV7-9 to TRBJ2-7; D not certain. V was trimmed by 3 bases and J by 0 bases, leaving 6 bases between them. The germline V gene has CDR1 SEHNR and CDR2 FQNEAQ (reference sequence). The CDR3 has 13 residues. CDR3 bases: TGTGCCAGCAGCTTTGAGGCCTCCTACGAGCAGTACTTC. It encodes CASSFEASYEQYF.

The CDR3: CASSRGTSGDYTGELFF. The CDR3 coding sequence is TGTGCCAGTAGTAGAGGGACTAGCGGGGACTACACCGGGGAGCTGTTTTTT. V is TRBV19 and J is TRBJ2-2, with 13 positions matching TRBD2. This CDR3 comprises 17 residues. Germline loops: CDR1 LNHDA, CDR2 SQIVND (reference sequence). The junction had 5 bases not matched to a gene; V was cut back by 4 bases and J by 3 bases.

The gene calls are TRBV4-1 and TRBJ1-6; maybe TRBD1 (6 bases). The CDR3 is made up of 16 amino acids. Germline assignment: CDR1 MGHRA and CDR2 YSYEKL. Between the trimmed V and J ends, which lost 1 base and 4 bases, there was a span of 11 bases. CDR3 loop: CASSQAGTNYNSPLHF. CDR3 nucleotide sequence: TGCGCCAGCAGCCAAGCGGGGACAAATTATAATTCACCCCTCCACTTT.

The chain combines TRBV28 with TRBJ1-3, with a tentative D call TRBD1 (5 bases). Trimming removed 6 bases from V and 4 bases from J, with 16 bases in between. The CDR3 extends over 15 amino acids. The germline gives CDR1 MDHEN, CDR2 SYDVKM. This CDR3 reads CASSPGTGSGNTIYF. The CDR3 nucleotides read TGTGCCAGCAGCCCCGGGACTGGAAGCGGAAACACCATATATTTT. Supplemented by reference TRBV28 and TRBJ1-3, the full variable domain reads DVKVTQSSRYLVKRTGEKVFLECVQDMDHENMFWYRQDPGLGLRLIYFSYDVKMKEKGDIPEGYSVSREKKERFSLILESASTNQTSMYLCASSPGTGSGNTIYFGEGSWLTVV.